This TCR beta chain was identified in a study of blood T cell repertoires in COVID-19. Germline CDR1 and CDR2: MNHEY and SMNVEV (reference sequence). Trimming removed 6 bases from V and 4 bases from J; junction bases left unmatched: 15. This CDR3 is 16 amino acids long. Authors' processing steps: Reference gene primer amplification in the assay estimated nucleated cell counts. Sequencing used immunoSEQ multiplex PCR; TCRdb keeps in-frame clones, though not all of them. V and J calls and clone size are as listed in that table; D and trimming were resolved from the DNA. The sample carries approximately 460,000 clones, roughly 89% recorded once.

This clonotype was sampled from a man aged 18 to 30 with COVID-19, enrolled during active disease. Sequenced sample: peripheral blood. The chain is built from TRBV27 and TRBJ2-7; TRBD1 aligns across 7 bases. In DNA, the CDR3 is TGTGCCAGCAGCTTTTCCGTGGGACAGTTATTATACGAGCAGTACTTC. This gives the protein CASSFSVGQLLYEQYF.